In its sample, the clone carrying this T cell receptor (beta chain) was seen once. This entry belongs to a study of blood T cell repertoires in COVID-19. Study details: Sites across the United States, Italy and Spain contributed samples from acute and convalescent COVID-19. The cDNA or gDNA used as material had been derived from T cells, B-cell-depleted T cells, or PBMCs.

Per the study methods: Scientists estimated how many nucleated cells there were by amplifying reference gene primers. Data came from immunoSEQ multiplex PCR; TCRdb stores just in-frame clones and leaves some out. From that table come the V and J calls and clone size; the DNA was used to work out D and trimming. The table shows tens of thousands of clones, with 82% occurring only once. This TCR derives from a woman over 75 with acute or convalescent COVID-19. What was sequenced was peripheral blood.

Written as DNA, the CDR3 is TGTGCCAGCTCACCACCCGTCCAGGGACTAGCGGGACCAGATACGCAGTATTTT. Its translation: CASSPPVQGLAGPDTQYF. V is TRBV18 and J is TRBJ2-3, with 13 bases identical to TRBD2. The V and J ends lost 0 bases and 4 bases, in that order; junction bases with no gene match: 7. The CDR3 loop spans 18 amino acids. Germline values: CDR1 KGHSH, CDR2 LQKENI. The full variable domain, in which reference TRBV18 and TRBJ2-3 provide the parts outside the CDR3, is NAGVMQNPRHLVRRRGQEARLRCSPMKGHSHVYWYRQLPEEGLKFMVYLQKENIIDESGMPKERFSAEFPKEGPSILRIQQVVRGDSAAYFCASSPPVQGLAGPDTQYFGPGTRLTVL.